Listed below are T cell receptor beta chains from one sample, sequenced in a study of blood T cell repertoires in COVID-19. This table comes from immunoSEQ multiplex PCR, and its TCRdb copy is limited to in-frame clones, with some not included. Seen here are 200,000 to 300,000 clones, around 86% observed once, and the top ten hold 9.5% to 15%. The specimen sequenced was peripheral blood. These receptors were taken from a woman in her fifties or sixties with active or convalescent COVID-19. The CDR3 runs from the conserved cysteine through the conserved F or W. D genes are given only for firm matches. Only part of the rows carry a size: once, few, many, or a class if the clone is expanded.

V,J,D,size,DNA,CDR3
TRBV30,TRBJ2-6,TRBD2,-,TGTGCCTGGAGTGTATGGGCTAGCGGGGGGGACCCTGGGGCCAACGTCCTGACTTTC,CAWSVWASGGDPGANVLTF
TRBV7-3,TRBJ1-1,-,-,TGTGCCAGCAGCCCAGGAGGGGGGGTCCCTGAAGCTTTCTTT,CASSPGGGVPEAFF
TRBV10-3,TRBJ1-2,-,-,TGTGCCATCCGGGGGGCAGGCGTCGACGAAAACTATGGCTACACCTTC,CAIRGAGVDENYGYTF
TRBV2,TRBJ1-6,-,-,TGTGCCAGCAGTGTTCAGGGTGGGAATTCACCCCTCCACTTT,CASSVQGGNSPLHF
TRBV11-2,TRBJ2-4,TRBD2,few,TGTGCCAGCAGCTATGGACTAGCGGGGATGTACTTC,CASSYGLAGMYF
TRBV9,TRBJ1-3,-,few,TGTGCCAGCAGTACGGACGGGAACTCTGGAAACACCATATATTTT,CASSTDGNSGNTIYF
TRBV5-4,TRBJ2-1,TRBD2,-,TGTGCCAGCGGGGTGGGTAGCGGGAAAACCTACAATGAGCAGTTCTTC,CASGVGSGKTYNEQFF
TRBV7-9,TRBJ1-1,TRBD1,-,TGTGCCAGCAGCAAAAAAGGCGGACAGGCGGCCACCACTGAAGCTTTCTTT,CASSKKGGQAATTEAFF
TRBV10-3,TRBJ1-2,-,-,TGTGCCATCAGTGTCGCGACAGAAGTTGGCTACACCTTC,CAISVATEVGYTF
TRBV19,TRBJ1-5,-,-,TGTGCCAGTAGTATAGTATCTCAGCCCCAGCATTTT,CASSIVSQPQHF
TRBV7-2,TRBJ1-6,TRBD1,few,TGTGCCAGCAGCTTAGGGCCAGGGGGCAGTTATTCACCCCTCCACTTT,CASSLGPGGSYSPLHF
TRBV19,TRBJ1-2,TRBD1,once,TGTGCCAGTAGTACCGGGACAGGGAACTCCGACGACTATGGCTACACCTTC,CASSTGTGNSDDYGYTF
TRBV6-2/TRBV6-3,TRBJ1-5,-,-,TGTGCCAGCAGTGCGGGGGGGCGTAGCAATCAGCCCCAGCATTTT,CASSAGGRSNQPQHF
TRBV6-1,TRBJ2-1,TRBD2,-,TGTGCCAGCCGGGAAGTAGCGGGGGCACTTTACAATGAGCAGTTCTTC,CASREVAGALYNEQFF
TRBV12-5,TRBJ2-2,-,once,TGTGCCTCTACCGGGATCCCGAACACCGGGGAGCTGTTTTTT,CASTGIPNTGELFF
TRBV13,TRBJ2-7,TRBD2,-,TGTGCCAGCAGCTCCCGACTAGCGGGGGCATCCTACGAGCAGTACTTC,CASSSRLAGASYEQYF
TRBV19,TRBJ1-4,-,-,TGTGCCAGTAGTATAGGATTAGGGGAGGGTGAAAAACTGTTTTTT,CASSIGLGEGEKLFF
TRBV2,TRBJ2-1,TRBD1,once,TGTGCCAGCAGCGCCGGGACAGGGATTGAGCAGTTCTTC,CASSAGTGIEQFF
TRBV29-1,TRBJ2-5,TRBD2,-,TGCAGCGCCCACTGGGGGGACCCTCGGCGGGGGGAGACCCAGTACTTC,CSAHWGDPRRGETQYF
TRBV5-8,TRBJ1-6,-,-,TGTGCCAGCAGCTTGGCCGGGGGGTATTCACCCCTCCACTTT,CASSLAGGYSPLHF
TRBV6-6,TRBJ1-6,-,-,TGTGCCAGCAGTTACACATCGGACAGTCGGAATTCACCCCTCCACTTT,CASSYTSDSRNSPLHF
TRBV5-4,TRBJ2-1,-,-,TGTGCCAGCAGCCGGTGGGGTACAGGGTATGAGCAGTTCTTC,CASSRWGTGYEQFF
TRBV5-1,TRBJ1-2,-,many,TGCGCCAGCAGCCCGTCGGGAGGGCATGGCTACACCTTC,CASSPSGGHGYTF
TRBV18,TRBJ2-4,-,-,TGTGCCAGCTCACCACCACTAGCTGCCAAAAACATTCAGTACTTC,CASSPPLAAKNIQYF
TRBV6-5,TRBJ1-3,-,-,TGTGCCAGCAGACCCTCCGGGAATCCGGGAAACACCATATATTTT,CASRPSGNPGNTIYF
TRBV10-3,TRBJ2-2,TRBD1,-,TGTGCCATCAGTAAGGGGGCGTATAACACCGGGGAGCTGTTTTTT,CAISKGAYNTGELFF
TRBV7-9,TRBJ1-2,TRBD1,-,TGTGCCAGCAGCCCTGCGACAGGGGGCGCCCGCTATGGCTACACCTTC,CASSPATGGARYGYTF
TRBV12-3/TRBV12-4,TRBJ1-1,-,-,TGTGCCAGCAGTTGGGGCAGTGTGACTGAAGCTTTCTTT,CASSWGSVTEAFF
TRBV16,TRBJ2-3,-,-,TGTGCCAGCAGCCTTGGGCCTCCGAGGGCAGATACGCAGTATTTT,CASSLGPPRADTQYF
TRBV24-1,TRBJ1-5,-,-,TGTGCCACCAGTGGACCTAAGGTCCGGGGGGGACTATATAGCAATCAGCCCCAGCATTTT,CATSGPKVRGGLYSNQPQHF
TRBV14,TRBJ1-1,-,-,TGTGCCAGCAGCCAAGTAGGGAGGGGCACTGAAGCTTTCTTT,CASSQVGRGTEAFF
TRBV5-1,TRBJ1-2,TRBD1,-,TGCGCCAGCAGCTTGGGTGACAGGGACCTCTATGGCTACACCTTC,CASSLGDRDLYGYTF
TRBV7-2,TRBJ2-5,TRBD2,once,TGTGCCAGCAGCTCAACCGGGACTAGCGGGGGAGAGACCCAGTACTTC,CASSSTGTSGGETQYF
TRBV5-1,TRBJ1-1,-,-,TGCGCCAGCAGCTTGTCGGCCCGACAAGTGAACACTGAAGCTTTCTTT,CASSLSARQVNTEAFF
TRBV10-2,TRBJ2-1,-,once,TGCGCCAGCAGTGAGGTCGCGGGGCCTTCCTACAATGAGCAGTTCTTC,CASSEVAGPSYNEQFF
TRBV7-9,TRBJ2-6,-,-,TGTGCCAGCAGCCCAAGGAGGGGGGCCAACGTCCTGACTTTC,CASSPRRGANVLTF
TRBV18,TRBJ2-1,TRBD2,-,TGTGCCAGCTCACCGATAGCGGGGAGCTCCTACAATGAGCAGTTCTTC,CASSPIAGSSYNEQFF
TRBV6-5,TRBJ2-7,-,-,TGTGCCAGCAGTTACGGGTCGGGATCTTACGAGCAGTACTTC,CASSYGSGSYEQYF
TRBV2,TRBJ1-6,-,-,TGTGCCAGCAGTCCACACAGGGAATCTTCTAATTCACCCCTCCACTTT,CASSPHRESSNSPLHF
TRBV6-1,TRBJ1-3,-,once,TGTGCCAGCAGTGAAAGCCCCTCTGGAAACACCATATATTTT,CASSESPSGNTIYF
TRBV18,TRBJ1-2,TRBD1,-,TGTGCCAGCTCACCTAATTCCGGGACAGGGGGAAGCGATGGCTACACCTTC,CASSPNSGTGGSDGYTF
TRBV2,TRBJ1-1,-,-,TGTGCCAGCAGTGGGGGAACAGGGAACACTGAAGCTTTCTTT,CASSGGTGNTEAFF
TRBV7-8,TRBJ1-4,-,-,TGTGCCAGCAGCCCCCAACAGGGAACTAATGAAAAACTGTTTTTT,CASSPQQGTNEKLFF
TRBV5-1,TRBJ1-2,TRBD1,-,TGCGCCAGCAGCTCACCGGGACAGACCTTCTATGGCTACACCTTC,CASSSPGQTFYGYTF
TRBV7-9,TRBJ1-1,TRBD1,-,TGTGCCAGCAGCTCGACAGGGGCCCCCCAACCTGAAGCTTTCTTT,CASSSTGAPQPEAFF
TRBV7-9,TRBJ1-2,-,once,TGTGCCAGCAGCTTCGGGGAGGGCTATGGCTACACCTTC,CASSFGEGYGYTF
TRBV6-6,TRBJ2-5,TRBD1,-,TGTGCCAGCGGGACAGAAGAGACCCAGTACTTC,CASGTEETQYF
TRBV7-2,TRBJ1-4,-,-,TGTGCCAGCAGCTCACCCGGGGGGCAAATAGGAAAACTGTTTTTT,CASSSPGGQIGKLFF
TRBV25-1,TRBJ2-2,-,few,TGTGCCAGCAGTCTCCTAAGACAGGAGGCGTCCGGGGAGCTGTTTTTT,CASSLLRQEASGELFF
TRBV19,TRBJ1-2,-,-,TGTGCCAGTAGCCTGTCGGGGGACTATGGCTACACCTTC,CASSLSGDYGYTF
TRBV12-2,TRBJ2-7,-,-,TGTGCAAGTCGCTCCGGGACTTCCTCCTACGAGCAGTACTTC,CASRSGTSSYEQYF
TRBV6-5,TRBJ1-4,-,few,TGTGCCAGCAGTTACGGCCGGGAAAATGAAAAACTGTTTTTT,CASSYGRENEKLFF